A single sample gave rise to the 28 T cell receptor beta chains below, sequenced in a study of T cells in localized non-small cell lung cancer. Repertoires were generated with immunoSEQ multiplex PCR, while TCRdb's copy carries only in-frame clones and drops some. Of 70,000 or so clones detected, roughly 83% appear once; the ten largest clones hold 1.3%. The sample in question was peripheral blood, obtained before any cancer treatment. The receptors here all came from a female donor over 55 with stage I lung adenocarcinoma.

This clone has only one observation. The chain joins TRBV6-1 to TRBJ2-1, with D hard to call. In germline, CDR1 is MNHNS, CDR2 SASEGT. This CDR3 is built from 13 residues. V was cut by 2 bases and J by 11 bases, with 13 bases left in between. The CDR3 DNA follows: TGTGCCAGCAGTGAATATCCGCGAATGAAGCAGTTCTTC. It specifies CASSEYPRMKQFF.

This chain joins TRBV18 and TRBJ2-7; TRBD1 might be the D (6 bases). Germline CDR1 reads KGHSH; CDR2 reads LQKENI. Trimming shortened V by 8 bases and J by 6 bases, and 17 bases separated the two germline ends. This CDR3 spans 13 amino acids. CDR3 DNA sequence: TGTGCCAGCCGGGACACGGGAATGGGCGAGCAGTACTTC. Residues: CASRDTGMGEQYF.

The J gene is TRBJ2-6, the V gene TRBV5-6; D remains ambiguous. There are 17 residues in the CDR3. Germline CDR1 reads SGHDT; CDR2 reads YYEEEE. V lost 7 bases and J 16 bases, leaving 33 bases between the germline ends. The CDR3 DNA sequence: TGTGCCAGCGCGAACTCCAATATCACAAAGTCGGGCCAACGTCTGACTTTC. This encodes CASANSNITKSGQRLTF.

The J gene is TRBJ2-7, the V gene TRBV28, with 8 positions matching TRBD1. CDR1 and CDR2 from the germline V gene are MDHEN and SYDVKM. The CDR3 has 17 residues. Losses at the gene ends were 8 bases for V and 0 bases for J; bases not matched to a gene: 15. The CDR3 protein is CASRPGTGKTFSYEQYF. For the CDR3, the DNA is TGTGCCAGCCGACCCGGGACAGGCAAGACTTTCTCCTACGAGCAGTACTTC.

The V and J genes are TRBV5-8 and TRBJ1-1; TRBD1 agrees at 9 bases. The J segment lost 3 bases and the V segment lost 4 bases, leaving 10 bases of the junction unmatched. In germline, CDR1 is SGHTS, CDR2 YDEGEE. This CDR3 spans 16 amino acids. The CDR3 here is CASSPETGGRDTEAFF. CDR3 coding DNA: TGTGCCAGCAGCCCAGAGACAGGGGGAAGGGACACTGAAGCTTTCTTT.

The V and J genes are TRBV27 and TRBJ2-7; TRBD1 matches at 10 bases. The V gene's germline CDR1 is MNHEY and CDR2 SMNVEV (reference sequence). With 5 bases clipped from V and 7 bases from J, the junction kept 20 bases outside the gene matches. CDR3 length equals 18 residues. The CDR3 protein is CASSPRASGTGDRIEQYF. CDR3 nucleotide sequence: TGTGCCAGCAGTCCCCGGGCCAGCGGGACAGGGGATCGTATTGAGCAGTACTTC.

The rearrangement uses TRBV4-1 and TRBJ1-3; D is perhaps TRBD1 (6 bases). CDR3 size: 16 residues. V was clipped by 1 base and J by 3 bases, with 13 bases between them. Germline loops: CDR1 MGHRA, CDR2 YSYEKL. CDR3 nucleotides: TGCGCCAGCAGCCAAGGCACAGGGAGGCTTGGAAACACCATATATTTT. Translating it yields CASSQGTGRLGNTIYF.

This chain links TRBV7-9 with TRBJ2-5; TRBD2 might be the D (6 bases). This CDR3 has 14 amino acids. V was trimmed by 3 bases and J by 4 bases, leaving 12 bases between them. Germline V gene lookup returns CDR1 SEHNR and CDR2 FQNEAQ (reference sequence). Here the CDR3 reads CASSFTSNGETQYF. CDR3 coding DNA: TGTGCCAGCAGCTTCACTAGCAATGGAGAGACCCAGTACTTC.

The rearrangement links TRBV5-1 to TRBJ1-1; D remains ambiguous. This CDR3 has 15 amino acids. Germline lookup yields CDR1 SGHRS and CDR2 YFSETQ. Trimming stripped 0 bases from V and 0 bases from J, with 9 bases between. The CDR3 loop is CASSLEAALNTEAFF. CDR3 nucleotides: TGCGCCAGCAGCTTGGAAGCGGCCTTGAACACTGAAGCTTTCTTT.

The chain recombines TRBV19 with TRBJ1-3, with no clear D. Trimming took 9 bases from V and 1 from J, leaving 13 bases between them. The CDR3 has 14 residues. Germline loops: CDR1 LNHDA, CDR2 SQIVND (reference sequence). CDR3 region: CASRSGSSGNTIYF. Written as DNA, the CDR3 is TGTGCCAGCAGAAGCGGGAGTTCTGGAAACACCATATATTTT.

The chain uses TRBV11-2 and TRBJ1-1; 10 bases map to TRBD1. Germline-derived CDR1 and CDR2 are SGHAT and FQNNGV. The CDR3 spans 18 residues. The trim removed 4 bases at V and 2 bases at J, leaving 13 bases unmatched. CDR3 region: CASSSRAPGQGYNTEAFF. CDR3 sequence (DNA): TGTGCCAGCAGCTCCAGGGCTCCGGGACAGGGGTATAACACTGAAGCTTTCTTT.

The V gene is TRBV29-1, the J gene TRBJ1-1; D gene uncertain. CDR1 is SQVTM, CDR2 ANQGSEA, per germline. With 1 base removed from V and 4 bases from J, the gap between germline ends came to 13 bases. CDR3 length: 14 amino acids. DNA of the CDR3: TGCAGCGTTGAAGGGTTAAAGCGGGCCACTGAAGCTTTCTTT. Protein: CSVEGLKRATEAFF.

This chain uses TRBV28 with TRBJ2-7; weak D call: TRBD2 (6 bases). V was cut by 6 bases and J by 3 bases, with 18 bases left in between. Germline assignment: CDR1 MDHEN and CDR2 SYDVKM. The CDR3 length is 15 residues. Here the CDR3 DNA reads TGTGCCAGCAGCCCCCCCGCGGGACGATACTACGAGCAGTACTTC. Translating it yields CASSPPAGRYYEQYF.

The sample holds one count of this clone. The gene calls are TRBV6-6 and TRBJ1-4; D is possibly TRBD1 (6 bases). Deletions cut 0 bases from V and 2 bases from J, with 7 bases between. The germline gives CDR1 MNHNY, CDR2 SVGAGI (reference sequence). The CDR3 sequence is 15 residues long. CDR3 amino acids: CASSYSRGTNEKLFF. The CDR3, as DNA: TGTGCCAGCAGTTACTCAAGGGGGACTAATGAAAAACTGTTTTTT.

This clone was found once. The chain joins TRBV6-6 to TRBJ1-1; possible D gene TRBD1, 5 bases. The CDR3 is made up of 15 amino acids. Per the germline V gene, CDR1 is MNHNY and CDR2 is SVGAGI (reference sequence). Between the trimmed V and J ends, which lost 0 bases and 0 bases, there was a span of 8 bases. The CDR3 DNA reads TGTGCCAGCAGTTACTCTGGGGCAGTGAACACTGAAGCTTTCTTT. Translation gives CASSYSGAVNTEAFF.

The chain joins TRBV7-9 to TRBJ2-1, with D hard to call. The CDR3 is 13 residues long. V was shortened by 0 bases and J by 8 bases, with 8 bases between the two germline ends. Germline lookup yields CDR1 SEHNR and CDR2 FQNEAQ (reference sequence). The CDR3 sequence is CASSLAGRDEQFF. Here the CDR3 DNA reads TGTGCCAGCAGCTTAGCGGGTAGAGATGAGCAGTTCTTC.

This clone came up once. The V and J genes are TRBV9 and TRBJ2-1; 7 nucleotides align to TRBD2. This CDR3 is built from 16 residues. Per the germline V gene, CDR1 is SGDLS and CDR2 is YYNGEE. With 0 bases clipped from V and 2 bases from J, the junction kept 5 bases outside the gene matches. CDR3: CASSVVSSGAYNEQFF. CDR3 in DNA: TGTGCCAGCAGCGTAGTGTCTAGCGGAGCCTACAATGAGCAGTTCTTC.

This sequence joins TRBV11-3 and TRBJ2-7, with D uncertain. The CDR3 is made up of 13 amino acids. Germline CDR1 and CDR2: SGHNT and YENEEA. Trimming shortened V by 3 bases and J by 0 bases, and 6 bases separated the two germline ends. This CDR3 reads CASSFGYSYEQYF. The CDR3 nucleotides read TGTGCCAGCAGCTTTGGGTACTCCTACGAGCAGTACTTC.

The genes are TRBV5-1 and TRBJ2-7; D unresolved. Trimming pared 4 bases from V and 0 bases from J, leaving 5 bases between. CDR3 length: 12 amino acids. The V gene's germline CDR1 is SGHRS and CDR2 YFSETQ. The CDR3 sequence: CASSPSSYEQYF. CDR3 nucleotides: TGCGCCAGCAGCCCAAGCTCCTACGAGCAGTACTTC.

The rearrangement links TRBV7-9 to TRBJ1-6; the match to TRBD1 covers 7 bases. CDR1 is SEHNR, CDR2 FQNEAQ, per germline (reference sequence). V trimming: 6 bases; J trimming: 7 bases; junction bases outside the gene matches: 9. The CDR3 sequence is 15 residues long. CDR3 sequence: CASRPTGVGNSPLHF. The CDR3 DNA reads as TGTGCCAGCAGACCTACAGGGGTTGGAAATTCACCCCTCCACTTT. The variable domain in full, completed from reference TRBV7-9 and TRBJ1-6, reads DTGVSQNPRHKITKRGQNVTFRCDPISEHNRLYWYRQTLGQGPEFLTYFQNEAQLEKSRLLSDRFSAERPKGSFSTLEIQRTEQGDSAMYLCASRPTGVGNSPLHFGNGTRLTVT.

This clone was seen just once. CDR3 coding DNA: TGTGCCAGCAGCTTAGTATCAGGACTTGCCGGGGGTTCGTACGAGCAGTACTTC. It translates to CASSLVSGLAGGSYEQYF. The J gene is TRBJ2-7, the V gene TRBV7-2, with D maybe TRBD2 (6 bases). V lost 1 base, J lost 4 bases, and 23 bases lay in between. CDR1 SGHTA and CDR2 FQGNSA come from the germline V gene. The CDR3 totals 18 residues.

This chain joins TRBV19 and TRBJ2-2; maybe TRBD1 (6 bases). Germline assignment: CDR1 LNHDA and CDR2 SQIVND (reference sequence). V lost 4 bases and J lost 8, with 14 bases in between. This CDR3 spans 14 amino acids. The CDR3 loop reads CASSRTGLDGELFF. Written as DNA, the CDR3 is TGTGCCAGTAGTAGAACAGGGTTGGATGGGGAGCTGTTTTTT.

This clone occurred a few times. This chain joins TRBV28 and TRBJ1-3; no clear D. From germline, CDR1 is MDHEN and CDR2 SYDVKM. Trimming shortened V by 3 bases and J by 3 bases, and 15 bases separated the two germline ends. This CDR3 spans 16 amino acids. The CDR3 sequence: CASSLRPGQFGNTIYF. The CDR3 DNA reads as TGTGCCAGCAGTTTGAGGCCCGGGCAGTTTGGAAACACCATATATTTT.

This clone was seen a handful of times. V usage is TRBV7-2 and J usage is TRBJ2-3, with 7 bases that match TRBD2. The CDR3 is made up of 18 amino acids. V lost 3 bases and J lost 4; bases outside the gene matches: 16. Germline V lookup: CDR1 SGHTA, CDR2 FQGNSA. The CDR3 region is CASSLVGISGAGADTQYF. The CDR3 bases are TGTGCCAGCAGCTTGGTAGGAATAAGCGGGGCGGGGGCAGATACGCAGTATTTT.

The table lists this clone with a few counts. The V call is TRBV5-6, the J call TRBJ2-7, with D possibly matching TRBD1 (6 bases). The germline V gene encodes CDR1 SGHDT and CDR2 YYEEEE. Trimming took 4 bases from V and 1 from J, leaving 9 bases between them. There are 13 residues in the CDR3. The CDR3 spells CASSVRGSYEQYF. In nucleotides, the CDR3 is TGTGCCAGCAGCGTCAGGGGATCCTACGAGCAGTACTTC.

The chain employs TRBV2 and TRBJ2-1, with TRBD2 matching over 9 bases. The V and J ends lost 5 bases and 8 bases, in that order; junction bases with no gene match: 13. This CDR3 comprises 16 residues. Germline V lookup: CDR1 SNHLY, CDR2 FYNNEI. In DNA form, the CDR3 reads TGTGCCAGCAGTTCCGGGGGCAGCGGGAGGAATCATGAGCAGTTCTTC. It specifies CASSSGGSGRNHEQFF. The whole variable domain, filled in from reference TRBV2 and TRBJ2-1, reads EPEVTQTPSHQVTQMGQEVILRCVPISNHLYFYWYRQILGQKVEFLVSFYNNEISEKSEIFDDQFSVERPDGSNFTLKIRSTKLEDSAMYFCASSSGGSGRNHEQFFGPGTRLTVL.

This clone has just a few counts. V is TRBV5-8 and J is TRBJ1-1, with a tentative D call TRBD1 (5 bases). V dropped 4 bases and J dropped 1 base, with 8 bases sitting between them. This CDR3 contains 13 residues. CDR1 is SGHTS and CDR2 is YDEGEE in the germline V gene. CDR3 in DNA: TGTGCCAGCAGCATCGGGGGGAACACTGAAGCTTTCTTT. It encodes CASSIGGNTEAFF.

The rearrangement uses TRBV9 and TRBJ2-3, with D maybe TRBD2 (6 bases). The CDR3 has 14 amino acids. Germline CDR1 SGDLS, CDR2 YYNGEE. Trimming left V 4 bases short and J 4 bases short, with 13 bases between. DNA for the CDR3: TGTGCCAGCAGCCCCACGGGAGTGCCAGATACGCAGTATTTT. This translates into CASSPTGVPDTQYF. Supplemented by reference TRBV9 and TRBJ2-3, the full variable domain reads DSGVTQTPKHLITATGQRVTLRCSPRSGDLSVYWYQQSLDQGLQFLIQYYNGEERAKGNILERFSAQQFPDLHSELNLSSLELGDSALYFCASSPTGVPDTQYFGPGTRLTVL.